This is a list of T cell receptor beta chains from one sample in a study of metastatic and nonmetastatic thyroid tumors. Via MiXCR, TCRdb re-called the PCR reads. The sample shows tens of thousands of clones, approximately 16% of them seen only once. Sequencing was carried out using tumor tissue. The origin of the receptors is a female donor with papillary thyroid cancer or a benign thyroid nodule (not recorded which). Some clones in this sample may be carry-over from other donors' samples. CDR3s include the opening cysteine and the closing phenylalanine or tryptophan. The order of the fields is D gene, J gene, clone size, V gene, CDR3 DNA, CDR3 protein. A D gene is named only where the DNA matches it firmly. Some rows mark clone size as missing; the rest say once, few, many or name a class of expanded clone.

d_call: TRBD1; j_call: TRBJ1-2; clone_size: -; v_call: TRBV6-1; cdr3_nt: TGTGCCAGCAGTAGAGACAGGGATGGCTACAACTTC; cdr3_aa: CASSRDRDGYNF
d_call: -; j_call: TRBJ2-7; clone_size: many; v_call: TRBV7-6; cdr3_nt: TGTGCCAGCGGCGGGGTCGGTTACGAGCAGTACTTC; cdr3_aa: CASGGVGYEQYF
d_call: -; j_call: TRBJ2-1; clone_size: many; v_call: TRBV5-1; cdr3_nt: TGCGCCAGCAGCTTGATGGAAGGCGTTGAGCAGTTCTTC; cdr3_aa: CASSLMEGVEQFF
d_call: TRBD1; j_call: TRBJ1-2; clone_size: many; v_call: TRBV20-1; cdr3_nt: TGCAGTGCTAGAGGAGGACAGGGCGATGGCTACACCTTC; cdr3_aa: CSARGGQGDGYTF
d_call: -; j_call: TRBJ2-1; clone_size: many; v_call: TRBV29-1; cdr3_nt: TGCAGCGTTGAAGGGACAGATTACAATGAGCAGTTCTTC; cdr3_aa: CSVEGTDYNEQFF
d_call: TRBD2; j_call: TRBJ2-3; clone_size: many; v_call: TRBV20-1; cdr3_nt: TGCAGTGCTAGAGTAGCGGGGGTTGGAAGCACAGATACGCAGTATTTT; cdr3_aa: CSARVAGVGSTDTQYF
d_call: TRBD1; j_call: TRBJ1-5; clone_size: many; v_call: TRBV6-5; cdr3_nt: TGTGCCAGCAGTTACTCGGGACAGGGTGGCAATCAGCCCCAGCATTTT; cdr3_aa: CASSYSGQGGNQPQHF
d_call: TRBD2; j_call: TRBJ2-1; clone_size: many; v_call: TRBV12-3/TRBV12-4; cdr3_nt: TGTGCCAGCAGTCCCCTAGCGGGTTCCTACAATGAGCAGTTCTTC; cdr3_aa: CASSPLAGSYNEQFF
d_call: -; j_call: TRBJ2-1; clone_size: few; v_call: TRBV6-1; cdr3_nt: TGTGACAGCAGTTCCGGGACCAGTATCAATGAGCAGTTCTTC; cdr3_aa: CDSSSGTSINEQFF
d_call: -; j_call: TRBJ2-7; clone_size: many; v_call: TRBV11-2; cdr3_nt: TGTGCCAGCAGCTTAGTAGCCGGTAGAGTCGAGCAGTACTTC; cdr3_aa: CASSLVAGRVEQYF
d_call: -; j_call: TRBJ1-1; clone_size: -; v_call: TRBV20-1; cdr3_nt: TGCAGTGCTAGACATGACAGTGTTGGAACTGAAGCTTTCTTT; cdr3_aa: CSARHDSVGTEAFF
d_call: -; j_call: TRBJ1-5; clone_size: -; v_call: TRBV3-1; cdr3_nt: TGTGTCAGCAGCCAAGACACGAATCAGCCCCAGCATTTT; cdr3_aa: CVSSQDTNQPQHF
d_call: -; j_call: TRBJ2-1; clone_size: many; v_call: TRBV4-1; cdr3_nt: TGCGCCAGCAGCCAATACGCGGATGAGCAGTTCTTC; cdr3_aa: CASSQYADEQFF
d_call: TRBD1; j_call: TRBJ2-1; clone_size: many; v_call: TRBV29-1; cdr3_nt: TGCAGCGTTTGTCAGGGGGCGATCAATGAGCAGTTCTTC; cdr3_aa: CSVCQGAINEQFF
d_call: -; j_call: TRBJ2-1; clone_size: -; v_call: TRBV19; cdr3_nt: TGTGCCAGTAGTATAGACGCGAACTCCTACAATGGGCAGTTCTTC; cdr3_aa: CASSIDANSYNGQFF
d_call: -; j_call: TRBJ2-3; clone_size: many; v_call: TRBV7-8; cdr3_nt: TGTGCCAGCAGCTTAGCGCTGGGGTTCACAGATACGCAGTATTTT; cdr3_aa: CASSLALGFTDTQYF
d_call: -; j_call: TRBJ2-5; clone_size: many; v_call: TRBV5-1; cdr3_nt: TGCGCCAGCAGACGGACGAACCAAGAGACCCAGTACTTC; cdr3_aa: CASRRTNQETQYF
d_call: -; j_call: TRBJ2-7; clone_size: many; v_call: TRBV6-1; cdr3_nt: TGTGCCAGCAGTGGGAGGGGGGGAGTGCTCCACGAGCAGTACTTC; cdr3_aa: CASSGRGGVLHEQYF
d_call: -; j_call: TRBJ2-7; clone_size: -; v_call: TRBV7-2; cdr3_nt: TGTGCCAGCAGCAGCTCAGGGGTACCATACGAGCAGTACTTC; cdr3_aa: CASSSSGVPYEQYF
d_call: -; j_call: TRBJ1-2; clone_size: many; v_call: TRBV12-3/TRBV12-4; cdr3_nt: TGTGCCAGCTTCCAAGCAGGGCTTGCTGGCTACACCTTC; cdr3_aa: CASFQAGLAGYTF
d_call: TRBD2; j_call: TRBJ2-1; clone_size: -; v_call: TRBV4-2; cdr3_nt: TGTGCCAGCAGCCAAATAGCGGGAGGCTACTACAATGAGCAGTTCTTC; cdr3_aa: CASSQIAGGYYNEQFF
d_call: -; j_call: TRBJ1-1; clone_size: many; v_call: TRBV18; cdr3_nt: TGTGCCAGCTCACCGCGGGGGGGAAACACTGAAGCTTTCTTT; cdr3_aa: CASSPRGGNTEAFF
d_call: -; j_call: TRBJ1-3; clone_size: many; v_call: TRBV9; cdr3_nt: TGTGCCAGCAGCGTGGGGGAAGACACCATATATTTT; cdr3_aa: CASSVGEDTIYF
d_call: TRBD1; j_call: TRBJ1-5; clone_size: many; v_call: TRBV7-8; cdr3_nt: TGTGCCAGCAGCATACGGGACAGCGATCAGCCCCAGCATTTT; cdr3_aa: CASSIRDSDQPQHF
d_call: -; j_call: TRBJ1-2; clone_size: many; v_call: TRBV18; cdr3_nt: TGTGCCAGCTCACCCGGGACGGAAAATAACTATGGCTACACCTTC; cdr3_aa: CASSPGTENNYGYTF
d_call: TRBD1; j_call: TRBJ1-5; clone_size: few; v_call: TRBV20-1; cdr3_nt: TGCAGTGTACCTGGACAGGGCGATCAGCCCCGGCATTTT; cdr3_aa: CSVPGQGDQPRHF
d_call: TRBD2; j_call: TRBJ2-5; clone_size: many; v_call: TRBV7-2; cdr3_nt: TGTGCCAGCAGCCCCCCCGGGGGGAGGGGAGAGACCCAGTACTTC; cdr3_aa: CASSPPGGRGETQYF
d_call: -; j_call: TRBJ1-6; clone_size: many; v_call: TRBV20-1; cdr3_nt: TGCAGTGCTAGAGACTCGGGTACTCTTTTAATCAATTCACCCCTCCACTTT; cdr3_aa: CSARDSGTLLINSPLHF
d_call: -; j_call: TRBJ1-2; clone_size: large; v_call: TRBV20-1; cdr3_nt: TGCAGTGCTAGACGAAATGGCTACACCTTC; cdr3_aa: CSARRNGYTF
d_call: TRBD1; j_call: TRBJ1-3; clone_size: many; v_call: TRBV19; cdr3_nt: TGTGCCAGCCGGAATACAGGGGGGGAATCTGGAAACACCATATATTTT; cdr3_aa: CASRNTGGESGNTIYF
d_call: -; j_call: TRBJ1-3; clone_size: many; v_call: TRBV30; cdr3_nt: TGTGCCTGGAGGCGTATAAGTGCCGTTCAAGGGGGAAACACCATATATTTT; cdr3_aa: CAWRRISAVQGGNTIYF
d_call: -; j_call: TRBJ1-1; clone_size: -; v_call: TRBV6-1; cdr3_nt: TGTTCCAGCAGACCTTTAGGACTGGGTGAAGCTTTCTTT; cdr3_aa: CSSRPLGLGEAFF
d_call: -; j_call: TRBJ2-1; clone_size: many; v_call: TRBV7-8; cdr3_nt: TGTGCCAGCAGCTTTGCTAGTTTGGGCAATGAGCAGTTCTTC; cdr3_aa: CASSFASLGNEQFF
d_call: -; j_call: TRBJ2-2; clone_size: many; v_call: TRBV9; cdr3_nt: TGTGCCAGCAACCTGGACAGGAACACCGGGGAGCTGTTTTTT; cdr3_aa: CASNLDRNTGELFF
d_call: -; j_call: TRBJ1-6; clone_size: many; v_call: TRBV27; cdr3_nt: TGTGCCAGCAGTTTAGCGGCCGGCCCCCTCCACTTT; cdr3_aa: CASSLAAGPLHF